The subject of this entry is one TCR beta chain. This sample stems from a study of blood T cell repertoires in COVID-19. Germline lookup yields CDR1 SGHTS and CDR2 YDEGEE. V was cut by 1 base and J by 7 bases, with 9 bases left in between. The CDR3 is made up of 14 amino acids. Only in-frame clones appear in the TCRdb table, and some are missing; sequencing was by immunoSEQ multiplex PCR. This sample carries about 94,000 clones, more than 70% of them seen once, and the ten largest clones take around 7%. The chain recombines TRBV5-8 with TRBJ1-6; D perhaps matches TRBD1 (5 bases). The sequencing input was peripheral blood. The clonotype comes from a human donor with acute or convalescent COVID-19. The donor label of this sample is uncertain. In nucleotides, the CDR3 is TGTGCCAGCAGCTTGTTGGGGGGGAATTCACCCCTCCACTTT. This encodes CASSLLGGNSPLHF.